Below are 27 T cell receptor beta chains sequenced from a single sample in a study of shared clonotypes between healthy human individuals. Naive CD8 cells lacked CD45RO, underwent positive selection for CCR7 and left out terminally differentiated effector memory CD45RA+ cells. Sequencing was performed with immunoSEQ multiplex PCR; in TCRdb, only in-frame clones are kept and a portion is missing. The sample includes some 2 million clones, over 85% of them seen just once. Source material: naive CD8+ T cells sorted from blood. Receptor source: a man aged 18 to 35 in good health.

This chain links TRBV5-6 with TRBJ2-1; D tentatively reads TRBD1 or TRBD2 (5 bases each). The CDR3 consists of 15 residues. The germline gives CDR1 SGHDT, CDR2 YYEEEE. V gave up 4 bases and J gave up 0 bases, with 11 bases separating them. As DNA, the CDR3 is TGTGCCAGCAGCGACGGGACCGTCTCCTACAATGAGCAGTTCTTC. It codes for CASSDGTVSYNEQFF. Drawing the rest from reference TRBV5-6 and TRBJ2-1, the complete variable domain is DAGVTQSPTHLIKTRGQQVTLRCSPKSGHDTVSWYQQALGQGPQFIFQYYEEEERQRGNFPDRFSGHQFPNYSSELNVNALLLGDSALYLCASSDGTVSYNEQFFGPGTRLTVL.

This CDR3 is CASSLETGGRNQPQHF. CDR3 sequence (DNA): TGTGCCAGCAGCTTAGAGACAGGGGGACGCAATCAGCCCCAGCATTTT. The V gene is TRBV7-9, the J gene TRBJ1-5; 9 bases agree with TRBD1. The CDR3 loop spans 16 amino acids. Germline CDR1 reads SEHNR; CDR2 reads FQNEAQ (reference sequence). Trimming took 1 base from V and 2 from J; bases not matched to a gene: 3.

The chain carries TRBV27 and TRBJ1-2, with 9 positions matching TRBD1. CDR1 and CDR2 (germline): MNHEY, SMNVEV (reference sequence). J gave up 4 bases and V 7 bases, and 16 bases lay outside the gene matches. The length of the CDR3 is 17 residues. CDR3 DNA sequence: TGTGCCAGCACATACTCTAAGACAGGGGGTATCTTCTATGGCTACACCTTC. Translation gives CASTYSKTGGIFYGYTF.

The chain couples TRBV18 to TRBJ2-7; possibly TRBD1 for D (6 bases). The CDR3 covers 12 residues. The V and J ends lost 5 bases and 4 bases respectively, with 9 bases between them. Germline values: CDR1 KGHSH, CDR2 LQKENI. The CDR3 region is CASSMGAYEQYF. Written as DNA, the CDR3 is TGTGCCAGCTCAATGGGGGCGTACGAGCAGTACTTC.

This chain joins TRBV27 and TRBJ1-5; the D is unclear. V shed 2 bases and J shed 7 bases, with 12 bases lying between them. Germline V gene lookup returns CDR1 MNHEY and CDR2 SMNVEV (reference sequence). This CDR3 spans 14 amino acids. CDR3 sequence reads: CASSLGGPRQPQHF. CDR3 bases: TGTGCCAGCAGTTTAGGTGGGCCCCGGCAGCCCCAGCATTTT.

The V gene is TRBV5-4, the J gene TRBJ1-3; no reliable D call. Trimming took off 0 bases at V and 2 bases at J, with 0 bases between the two ends. The CDR3 has 12 residues. Germline CDR1 SGHNT, CDR2 YYREEE (reference sequence). The CDR3 here is CASSLAGNTIYF. In nucleotides, the CDR3 is TGTGCCAGCAGCTTGGCTGGAAACACCATATATTTT.

The gene calls are TRBV25-1 and TRBJ2-5; 11 nucleotides align to TRBD1. CDR3 length: 14 residues. V shed 6 bases, J shed 5 bases, and the junction held 5 bases outside the gene matches. Germline assignment: CDR1 MGHDK and CDR2 SYGVNS. CDR3 in DNA: TGTGCCAGCAGCGGACAGGGGGCAATGGAGACCCAGTACTTC. Translated: CASSGQGAMETQYF.

V usage is TRBV6-6 and J usage is TRBJ1-6; D is undetermined. CDR3 length: 14 amino acids. Germline CDR1 is MNHNY and CDR2 is SVGAGI (reference sequence). Trimming shortened V by 7 bases and J by 7 bases, and 14 bases separated the two germline ends. The chain's CDR3 is CASTLPGGNSPLHF. CDR3 bases: TGTGCCAGCACCCTACCAGGAGGCAATTCACCCCTCCACTTT.

The gene calls are TRBV7-8 and TRBJ2-1; D tentatively reads TRBD1 or TRBD2 (6 bases each). Looked up from germline, CDR1 is SGHVS and CDR2 is FQNEAQ. This CDR3 has 16 amino acids. V gave up 5 bases and J gave up 5 bases, with 19 bases separating them. The CDR3 DNA sequence: TGTGCCAGCAGCACCCGTGACGGGGGCAACGACAATGAGCAGTTCTTC. It is translated as CASSTRDGGNDNEQFF.

This clone was detected once. The chain links TRBV6-5 to TRBJ2-3; D perhaps matches TRBD1 (6 bases). The length of the CDR3 is 14 residues. Germline V gene data show CDR1 as MNHEY and CDR2 as SVGAGI. V dropped 10 bases and J dropped 7 bases, with 21 bases sitting between them. The CDR3 here is CATGPTTGIHTQYF. The CDR3 DNA reads TGTGCCACGGGGCCGACAACAGGGATACATACGCAGTATTTT.

The chain is built from TRBV9 and TRBJ2-1; 16 nucleotides align to TRBD2. Germline CDR1 is SGDLS and CDR2 is YYNGEE. The CDR3 loop spans 19 amino acids. Unmatched junction bases numbered 6, after V lost 3 bases and J lost 0 bases. In DNA, the CDR3 is TGTGCCAGCAGCGCAACGGGACTAGCGGGAGGGAGCTCCTACAATGAGCAGTTCTTC. It translates to CASSATGLAGGSSYNEQFF.

The chain links TRBV7-9 to TRBJ2-7, with D possibly matching TRBD1 (6 bases). CDR1 is SEHNR, CDR2 FQNEAQ, per germline (reference sequence). CDR3 length equals 15 residues. V was clipped by 4 bases and J by 2 bases, with 15 bases between them. The CDR3 DNA sequence: TGTGCCAGCAGCTCCGAAAACAGGGATCCCTACGAGCAGTACTTC. It specifies CASSSENRDPYEQYF.

This chain connects TRBV5-4 to TRBJ2-2; 8 bases are shared with TRBD1. The length of the CDR3 is 15 residues. Per the germline V gene, CDR1 is SGHNT and CDR2 is YYREEE (reference sequence). The trim removed 3 bases at V and 5 bases at J, leaving 6 bases unmatched. CDR3 region: CASSSQGAGTGELFF. The CDR3 nucleotides read TGTGCCAGCAGCTCCCAGGGGGCGGGGACCGGGGAGCTGTTTTTT.

The V call is TRBV11-2, the J call TRBJ1-5, with a possible D match to TRBD1 (5 bases). Germline loops: CDR1 SGHAT, CDR2 FQNNGV. CDR3 size: 16 residues. V lost 3 bases and J lost 5, with 17 bases in between. The CDR3: CASSLAGSSGDQPQHF. CDR3 sequence (DNA): TGTGCCAGCAGCTTGGCAGGCTCGTCGGGGGATCAGCCCCAGCATTTT.

The chain couples TRBV6-5 to TRBJ1-4; D unclear. CDR1 and CDR2 from the germline V gene are MNHEY and SVGAGI. Trimming left V 0 bases short and J 8 bases short, with 13 bases between. CDR3 size: 15 residues. The CDR3 sequence is CASSYSLGLGEKLFF. CDR3 DNA: TGTGCCAGCAGTTACTCGCTAGGCTTGGGGGAAAAACTGTTTTTT.

Concerning this clone itself: This sample includes further DNA sequences coding for the same CDR3. The J gene is TRBJ2-3, the V gene TRBV4-1; the D call may be TRBD1 or TRBD2 (5 bases each). CDR3 length: 13 residues. Trimming removed 3 bases at V and 4 bases at J, with 8 bases between. CDR1 is MGHRA, CDR2 YSYEKL, per germline. The CDR3 spells CASSQVGADTQYF. DNA for the CDR3: TGCGCCAGCAGCCAGGTGGGGGCAGATACGCAGTATTTT.

The V and J genes are TRBV27 and TRBJ2-5; TRBD2 aligns across 14 bases. V was pared by 5 bases and J by 5 bases, with 7 bases of the junction left unmatched. From germline, CDR1 is MNHEY and CDR2 SMNVEV (reference sequence). The CDR3 is 16 residues long. The CDR3 loop is CASSPRLAGGVETQYF. CDR3 nucleotide sequence: TGTGCCAGCAGTCCGCGACTAGCGGGGGGGGTGGAGACCCAGTACTTC.

The rearrangement uses TRBV11-2 and TRBJ1-2; no reliable D call. The germline V gene has CDR1 SGHAT and CDR2 FQNNGV. V lost 0 bases to trimming and J lost 4 bases, with 12 bases between them. This CDR3 has 15 amino acids. CDR3 bases: TGTGCCAGCAGCTTAGATATAGGTGACCTCTATGGCTACACCTTC. It translates to CASSLDIGDLYGYTF.

The J gene is TRBJ2-5, the V gene TRBV7-9, with 8 bases lining up with TRBD1. Germline CDR1 and CDR2: SEHNR and FQNEAQ (reference sequence). The CDR3 is 15 residues long. V gave up 5 bases and J gave up 5 bases; unmatched junction bases: 10. The CDR3, as DNA: TGTGCCAGCAGCCGCGCGGCAGGGGGCGTTGAGACCCAGTACTTC. Translating it yields CASSRAAGGVETQYF.

Concerning this clone: At the DNA level, this CDR3 is encoded by other sequences in the same sample as well. The V gene is TRBV6-5, the J gene TRBJ1-2, with unresolved D. V lost 0 bases and J lost 6, with 8 bases in between. This CDR3 region has 13 residues. The germline CDR1 and CDR2 sequences are MNHEY and SVGAGI. CDR3 amino acids: CASSYSGEDGYTF. CDR3 in DNA: TGTGCCAGCAGTTACTCGGGCGAAGATGGCTACACCTTC.

DNA of the CDR3: TGTGCCAGCAGCTTACTAGTGGGACAGGGAGCTGGCTACACCTTC. It codes for CASSLLVGQGAGYTF. This chain joins TRBV7-8 and TRBJ1-2, with 9 bases that match TRBD1. V lost 2 bases to trimming and J lost 7 bases; unmatched junction nucleotides: 8. This CDR3 spans 15 amino acids. Germline V gives CDR1 SGHVS, CDR2 FQNEAQ. The full variable domain, completed using reference TRBV7-8 and TRBJ1-2, is GAGVSQSPRYKVAKRGQDVALRCDPISGHVSLFWYQQALGQGPEFLTYFQNEAQLDKSGLPSDRFFAERPEGSVSTLKIQRTQQEDSAVYLCASSLLVGQGAGYTFGSGTRLTVV.

The J gene is TRBJ2-7, the V gene TRBV2; 7 bases fit TRBD1. The CDR3 is 17 amino acids. Per the germline V gene, CDR1 is SNHLY and CDR2 is FYNNEI. Trimming cost V 1 base and J 0 bases; bases outside gene matches: 9. CDR3 DNA: TGTGCCAGCAGTGAAGGCTACAGGGGCAGGGCCTCCTACGAGCAGTACTTC. Protein: CASSEGYRGRASYEQYF.

The chain links TRBV4-1 to TRBJ2-5; the match to TRBD2 covers 8 bases. The CDR3 sequence is 16 residues long. Germline-derived CDR1 and CDR2 are MGHRA and YSYEKL. V shed 0 bases and J 4 bases; nucleotides not matched to a gene: 7. CDR3 coding DNA: TGCGCCAGCAGCCAAGATTTTGGCGGGAGGCGAGAGACCCAGTACTTC. Its protein product is CASSQDFGGRRETQYF.

The chain carries TRBV30 and TRBJ1-1; possible D gene TRBD1, 6 bases. CDR1 is GTSNPN and CDR2 is SVGIG in the germline V gene (reference sequence). The CDR3 runs 16 residues. The germline V and J ends were trimmed by 1 base and 0 bases, with 15 bases remaining between them. The CDR3 spells CAWSAFRGTLNTEAFF. The CDR3, as DNA: TGTGCCTGGAGTGCGTTTAGGGGGACATTGAACACTGAAGCTTTCTTT.

The rearrangement joins TRBV6-5 to TRBJ2-7; unclear D gene. The germline gives CDR1 MNHEY, CDR2 SVGAGI. The CDR3 has 14 residues. V lost 0 bases and J 2 bases, leaving 8 bases between the germline ends. In DNA form, the CDR3 reads TGTGCCAGCAGTTACTCGGCCACAACCTACGAGCAGTACTTC. Translated, it gives CASSYSATTYEQYF.

J is TRBJ2-1 and V is TRBV25-1; D not certain. Trimming removed 8 bases from V and 12 bases from J, with 11 bases in between. The CDR3 contains 10 residues. Per the germline V gene, CDR1 is MGHDK and CDR2 is SYGVNS. The CDR3 is CASPDVMQFF. The CDR3 DNA reads as TGTGCCAGCCCTGACGTAATGCAGTTCTTC.

The gene calls are TRBV4-3 and TRBJ1-4, with a possible D match to TRBD1 (5 bases). This CDR3 is 17 amino acids long. Germline V CDR1 and CDR2: LGHNA, YSLEER. Trimming stripped 2 bases from V and 5 bases from J, with 18 bases between. The CDR3 spells CASSQFPTGAENEKLFF. CDR3 coding DNA: TGCGCCAGCAGCCAATTTCCAACCGGGGCTGAAAATGAAAAACTGTTTTTT.